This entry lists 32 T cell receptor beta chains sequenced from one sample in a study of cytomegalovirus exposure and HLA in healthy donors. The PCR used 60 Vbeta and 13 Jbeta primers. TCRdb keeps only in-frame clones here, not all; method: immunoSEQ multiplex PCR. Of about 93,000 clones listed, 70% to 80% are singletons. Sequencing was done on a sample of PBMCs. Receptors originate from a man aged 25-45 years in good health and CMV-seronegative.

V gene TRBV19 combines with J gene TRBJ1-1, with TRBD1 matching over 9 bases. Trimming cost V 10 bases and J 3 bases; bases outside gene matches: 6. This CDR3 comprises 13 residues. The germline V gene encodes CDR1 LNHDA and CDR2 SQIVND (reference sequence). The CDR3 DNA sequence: TGTGCCATACAGGGGGCGAGGGACACTGAAGCTTTCTTT. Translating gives CAIQGARDTEAFF.

In DNA, the CDR3 is TGTGCCAGCTCACCAAGGGGGCTCTACGAGCAGTACTTC. Its protein is CASSPRGLYEQYF. The J gene is TRBJ2-7, the V gene TRBV18, with 7 bases lining up with TRBD1. Germline CDR1 KGHSH, CDR2 LQKENI. The CDR3 is 13 amino acids. The V and J ends lost 2 bases and 3 bases, in that order; junction bases with no gene match: 1.

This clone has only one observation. CDR3 loop: CASSVNAPGQGMNTEAFF. CDR3 coding DNA: TGTGCCAGTAGTGTAAACGCCCCGGGACAGGGAATGAACACTGAAGCTTTCTTT. This chain uses TRBV19 with TRBJ1-1; 9 bases match TRBD1. V dropped 5 bases and J dropped 0; count of bases not matched to a gene: 13. Germline V CDR1 and CDR2: LNHDA, SQIVND (reference sequence). The CDR3 has 18 residues.

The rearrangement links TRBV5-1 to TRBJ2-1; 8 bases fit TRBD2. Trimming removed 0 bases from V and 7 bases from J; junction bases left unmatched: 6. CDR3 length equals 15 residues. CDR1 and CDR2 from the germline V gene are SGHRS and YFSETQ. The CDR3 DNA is TGCGCCAGCAGCTTGGACGGGAGGGCCGTAAATGAGCAGTTCTTC. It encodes CASSLDGRAVNEQFF.

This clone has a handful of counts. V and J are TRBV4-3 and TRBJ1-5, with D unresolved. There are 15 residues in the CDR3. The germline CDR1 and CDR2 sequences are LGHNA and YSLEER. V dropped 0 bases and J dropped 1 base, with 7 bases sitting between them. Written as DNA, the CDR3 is TGCGCCAGCAGCCAAGATCGGGTAAGCAATCAGCCCCAGCATTTT. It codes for CASSQDRVSNQPQHF.

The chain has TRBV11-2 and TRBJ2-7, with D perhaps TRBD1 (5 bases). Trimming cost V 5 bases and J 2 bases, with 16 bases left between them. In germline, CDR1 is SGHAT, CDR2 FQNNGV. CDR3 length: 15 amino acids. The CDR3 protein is CASSPPLGVAYEQYV. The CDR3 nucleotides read TGTGCCAGCAGCCCCCCGTTAGGGGTAGCCTACGAGCAGTACGTC.

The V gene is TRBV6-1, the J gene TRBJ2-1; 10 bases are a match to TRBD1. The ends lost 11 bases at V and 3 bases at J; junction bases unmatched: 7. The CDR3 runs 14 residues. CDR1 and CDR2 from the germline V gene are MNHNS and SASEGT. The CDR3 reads CASARDRGYNEQFF. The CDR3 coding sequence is TGTGCCTCGGCCAGGGACAGGGGCTACAATGAGCAGTTCTTC.

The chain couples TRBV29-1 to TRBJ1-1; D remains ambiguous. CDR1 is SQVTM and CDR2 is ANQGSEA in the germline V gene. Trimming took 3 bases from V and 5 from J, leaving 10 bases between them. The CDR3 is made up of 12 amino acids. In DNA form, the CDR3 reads TGCAGCGTTGACCAGGCGGGGACTGAAGCTTTCTTT. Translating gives CSVDQAGTEAFF.

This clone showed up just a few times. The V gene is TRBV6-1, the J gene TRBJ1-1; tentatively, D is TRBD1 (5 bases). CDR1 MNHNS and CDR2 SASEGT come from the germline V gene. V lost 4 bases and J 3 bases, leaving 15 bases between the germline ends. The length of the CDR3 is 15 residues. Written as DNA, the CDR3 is TGTGCCAGCAGTGTGTTAGTCAGGGTGGACACTGAAGCTTTCTTT. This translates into CASSVLVRVDTEAFF.

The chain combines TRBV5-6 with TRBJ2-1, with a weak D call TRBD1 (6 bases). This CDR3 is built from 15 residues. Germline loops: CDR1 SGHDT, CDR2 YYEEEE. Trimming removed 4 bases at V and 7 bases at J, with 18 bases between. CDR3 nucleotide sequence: TGTGCCAGCAGCCAGGCAGGGGCGTACAAGAATGAGCAGTTCTTC. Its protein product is CASSQAGAYKNEQFF.

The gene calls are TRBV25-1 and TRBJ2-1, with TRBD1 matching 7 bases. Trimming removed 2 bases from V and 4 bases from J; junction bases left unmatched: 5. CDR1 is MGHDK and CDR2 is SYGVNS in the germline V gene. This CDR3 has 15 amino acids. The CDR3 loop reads CASSEGRGIYNEQFF. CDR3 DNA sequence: TGTGCCAGCAGTGAAGGCAGGGGGATTTACAATGAGCAGTTCTTC.

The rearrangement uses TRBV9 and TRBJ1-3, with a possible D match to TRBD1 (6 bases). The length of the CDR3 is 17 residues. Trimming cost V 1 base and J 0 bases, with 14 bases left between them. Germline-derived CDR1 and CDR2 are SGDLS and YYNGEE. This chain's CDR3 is CASSVREKDSSGNTIYF. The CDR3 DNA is TGTGCCAGCAGCGTAAGGGAGAAGGACAGCTCTGGAAACACCATATATTTT.

The CDR3 DNA follows: TGTGCCAGCTCCCGATCGAGGACAGAGAACACTGAAGCTTTCTTT. This encodes CASSRSRTENTEAFF. The gene calls are TRBV18 and TRBJ1-1, with D possibly matching TRBD1 (6 bases). CDR1 is KGHSH, CDR2 LQKENI, per germline. The ends were cut back, 6 bases at V and 1 base at J, with 15 bases in the middle. This CDR3 comprises 15 residues.

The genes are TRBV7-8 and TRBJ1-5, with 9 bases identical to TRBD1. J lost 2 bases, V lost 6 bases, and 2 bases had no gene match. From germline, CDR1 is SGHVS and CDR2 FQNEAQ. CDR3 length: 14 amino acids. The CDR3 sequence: CASRRTGGNQPQHF. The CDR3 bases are TGTGCCAGCAGGAGGACAGGGGGCAATCAGCCCCAGCATTTT.

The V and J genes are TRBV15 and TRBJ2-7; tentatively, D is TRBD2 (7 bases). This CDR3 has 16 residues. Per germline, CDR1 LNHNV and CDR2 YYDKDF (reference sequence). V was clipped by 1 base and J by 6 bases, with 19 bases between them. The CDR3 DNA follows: TGTGCCACCAGCAGAGGCCGAGGGGGGGCGATGTCCGAGCAGTACGTC. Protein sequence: CATSRGRGGAMSEQYV.

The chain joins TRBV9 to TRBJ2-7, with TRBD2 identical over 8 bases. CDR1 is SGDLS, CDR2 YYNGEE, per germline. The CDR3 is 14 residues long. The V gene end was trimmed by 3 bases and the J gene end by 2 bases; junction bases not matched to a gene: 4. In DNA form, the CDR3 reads TGTGCCAGCAGCGCTACGGGGGGGCCCTACGAGCAGTACTTC. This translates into CASSATGGPYEQYF.

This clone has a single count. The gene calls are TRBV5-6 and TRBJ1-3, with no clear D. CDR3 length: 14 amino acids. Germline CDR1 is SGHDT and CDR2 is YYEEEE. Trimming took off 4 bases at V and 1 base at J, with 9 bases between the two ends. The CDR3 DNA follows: TGTGCCAGCAGCACCGATCTATCTGGAAACACCATATATTTT. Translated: CASSTDLSGNTIYF.

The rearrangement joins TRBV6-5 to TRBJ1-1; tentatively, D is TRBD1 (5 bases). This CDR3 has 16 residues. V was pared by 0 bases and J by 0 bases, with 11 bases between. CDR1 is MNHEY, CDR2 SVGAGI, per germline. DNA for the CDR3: TGTGCCAGCAGTTACTCGTCAGGGTGGATGAACACTGAAGCTTTCTTT. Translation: CASSYSSGWMNTEAFF.

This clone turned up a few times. CDR3 nucleotides: TGTGCCAGCAGTTTTCATTCCGATGTTCGGACTGAAGCTTTCTTT. Translating gives CASSFHSDVRTEAFF. The V call is TRBV6-1, the J call TRBJ1-1; D is unclear. Trimming stripped 5 bases from V and 5 bases from J, with 18 bases between. CDR3 length: 15 residues. The germline V gene has CDR1 MNHNS and CDR2 SASEGT.

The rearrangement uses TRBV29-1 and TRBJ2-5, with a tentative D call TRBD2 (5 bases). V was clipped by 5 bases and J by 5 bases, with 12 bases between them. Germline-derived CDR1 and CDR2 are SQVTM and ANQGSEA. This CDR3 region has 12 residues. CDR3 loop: CSVNRGGETQYF. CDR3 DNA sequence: TGCAGCGTTAACCGGGGTGGGGAGACCCAGTACTTC.

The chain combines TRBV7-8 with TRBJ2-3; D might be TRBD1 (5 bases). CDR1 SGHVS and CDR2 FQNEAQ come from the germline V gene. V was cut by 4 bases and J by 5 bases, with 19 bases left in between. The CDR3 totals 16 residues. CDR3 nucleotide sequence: TGTGCCAGCAGCTCACCCCTTTCCTCAGGGCGAGATACGCAGTATTTT. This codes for CASSSPLSSGRDTQYF.

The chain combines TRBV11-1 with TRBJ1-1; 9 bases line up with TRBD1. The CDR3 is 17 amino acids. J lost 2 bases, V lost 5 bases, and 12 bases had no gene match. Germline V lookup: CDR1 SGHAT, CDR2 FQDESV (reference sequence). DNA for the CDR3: TGTGCCAGCAGCCCTAACCTCCGGGACAGGGTCAACACTGAAGCTTTCTTT. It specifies CASSPNLRDRVNTEAFF.

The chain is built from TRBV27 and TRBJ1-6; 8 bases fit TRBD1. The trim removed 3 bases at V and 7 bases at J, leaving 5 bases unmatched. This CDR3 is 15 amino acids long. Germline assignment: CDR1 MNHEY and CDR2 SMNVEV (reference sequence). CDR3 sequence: CASSFGDRFNSPLHF. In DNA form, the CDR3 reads TGTGCCAGCAGTTTTGGGGACAGGTTCAATTCACCCCTCCACTTT.

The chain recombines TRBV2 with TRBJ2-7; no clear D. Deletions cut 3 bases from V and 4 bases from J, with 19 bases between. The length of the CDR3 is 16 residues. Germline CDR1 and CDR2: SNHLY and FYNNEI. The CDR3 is CASSDPPFGAPYEQYV. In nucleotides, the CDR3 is TGTGCCAGCAGTGATCCGCCCTTTGGAGCGCCTTACGAGCAGTACGTC.

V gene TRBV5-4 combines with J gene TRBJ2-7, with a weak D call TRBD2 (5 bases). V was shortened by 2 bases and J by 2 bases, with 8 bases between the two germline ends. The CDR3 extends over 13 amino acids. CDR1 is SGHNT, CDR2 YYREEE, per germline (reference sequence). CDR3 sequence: CASSFTGTYEQYF. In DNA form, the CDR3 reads TGTGCCAGCAGCTTCACCGGGACCTACGAGCAGTACTTC.

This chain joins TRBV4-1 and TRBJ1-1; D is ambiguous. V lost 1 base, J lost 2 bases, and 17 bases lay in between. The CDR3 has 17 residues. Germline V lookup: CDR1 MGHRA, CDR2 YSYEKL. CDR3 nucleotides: TGCGCCAGCAGCCAAGGGGGTCGGTGGGCGGGCAACACTGAAGCTTTCTTT. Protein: CASSQGGRWAGNTEAFF.

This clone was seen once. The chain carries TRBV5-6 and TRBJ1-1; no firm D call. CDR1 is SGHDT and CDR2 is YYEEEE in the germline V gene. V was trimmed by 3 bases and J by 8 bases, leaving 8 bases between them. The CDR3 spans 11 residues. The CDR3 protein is CASSSGLEAFF. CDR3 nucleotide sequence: TGTGCCAGCAGCTCCGGTCTCGAAGCTTTCTTT.

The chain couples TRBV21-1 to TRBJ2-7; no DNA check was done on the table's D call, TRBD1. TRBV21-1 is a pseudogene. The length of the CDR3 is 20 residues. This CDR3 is CASSIYLMGSGTGSSYEQYV. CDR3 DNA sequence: TGTGCCAGCAGCATCTATCTGATGGGTAGCGGGACAGGGAGCTCCTACGAGCAGTACGTC.

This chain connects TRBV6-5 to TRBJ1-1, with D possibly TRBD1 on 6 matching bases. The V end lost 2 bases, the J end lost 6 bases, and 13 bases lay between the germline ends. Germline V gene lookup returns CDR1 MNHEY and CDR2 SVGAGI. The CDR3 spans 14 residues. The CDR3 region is CASSYAGVAAEAFF. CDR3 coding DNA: TGTGCCAGCAGTTACGCAGGGGTGGCCGCTGAAGCTTTCTTT.

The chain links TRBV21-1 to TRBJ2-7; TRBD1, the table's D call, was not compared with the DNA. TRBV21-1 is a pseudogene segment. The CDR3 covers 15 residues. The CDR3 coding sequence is TGTGCCAGCAGCAAAGAAAGCAACAGGGGCTACGAGCAGTACGTC. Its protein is CASSKESNRGYEQYV.

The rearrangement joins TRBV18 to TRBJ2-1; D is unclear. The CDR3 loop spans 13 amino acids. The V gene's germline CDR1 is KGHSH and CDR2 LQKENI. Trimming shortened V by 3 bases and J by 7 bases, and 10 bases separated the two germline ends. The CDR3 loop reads CASSPVGENEQFF. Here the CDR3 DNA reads TGTGCCAGCTCACCGGTCGGAGAGAATGAGCAGTTCTTC.

This CDR3 reads CASSQDSGGAYNEQFF. The CDR3 DNA is TGTGCCAGCAGCCAAGATAGCGGGGGGGCCTACAATGAGCAGTTCTTC. The V gene is TRBV4-2, the J gene TRBJ2-1; TRBD2 aligns across 11 bases. Germline lookup yields CDR1 LGHNA and CDR2 YNFKEQ. Trimming removed 0 bases from V and 2 bases from J; junction bases left unmatched: 0. The CDR3 is made up of 16 amino acids.